The sequence of this TCR beta chain was determined in a study of siplizumab effects on memory and regulatory T cells. Some clones are missing from TCRdb's copy, which holds only in-frame ones; the method was immunoSEQ multiplex PCR. The repertoire includes some 120,000 clones, roughly 93% of them detected once, and around 0.15% sits in the top ten. The CDR3 length is 18 residues. Per germline, CDR1 MDHEN and CDR2 SYDVKM. V shed 5 bases, J shed 3 bases, and the junction held 10 bases outside the gene matches. This clone came up once. This chain uses TRBV28 with TRBJ2-3; 14 bases align to TRBD2. Sequencing used non-Treg CD4+ T cells sorted from blood. This receptor was taken from a human donor in good health. The CDR3 loop is CASSRPGLAGGMTDTQYF. The DNA for the CDR3 is TGTGCCAGCAGTCGACCCGGACTAGCGGGGGGCATGACAGATACGCAGTATTTT.